A selection of T cell receptor beta chains follows, all from one sample in a study of patients and donors after allogeneic stem cell transplantation. TCRdb re-called the RT-PCR reads with MiXCR, one entry per CDR3 protein. The sample lists 800,000 to 1,000,000 distinct CDR3 sequences, about 20% seen once, with roughly 6% in the top ten. The sample was blood, either unsorted or a sorted T cell fraction (not recorded which). These receptors originate from a human donor who was either an allogeneic HSCT recipient or a stem cell or donor lymphocyte infusion donor (not recorded which). It is not recorded whose cells these are; they may come from a transplant donor. CDR3s include the opening cysteine and the closing phenylalanine or tryptophan. The D gene is left open where the match is weak. The size of a clone is reported for some rows only, either as once, few or many, or as a class for expanded clones.

>few|TRBV6-1|-|TRBJ2-1
CASSRTRTYNEQFF
>-|TRBV2|TRBD2|TRBJ2-2
CASSGRGGPEAGELFF
>few|TRBV20-1|-|TRBJ1-2
CSATTRRGGYTF
>many|TRBV20-1|-|TRBJ2-1
CSLPRLLNEQFF
>-|TRBV13|-|TRBJ2-7
CASSFMATREQYF
>-|TRBV28|-|TRBJ1-4
CASPGLNEKLFF
>-|TRBV7-3|-|TRBJ2-6
CASSLRGGEAGANVLTF
>-|TRBV29-1|TRBD1|TRBJ1-1
CSVIPQGKGATEAFF
>-|TRBV5-1|TRBD1|TRBJ2-3
CASRPTGGIADTQYF
>-|TRBV12-3/TRBV12-4|TRBD1|TRBJ1-5
CASRLNRGSQPQHF
>-|TRBV20-1|TRBD2|TRBJ2-1
CSARGSGRTNEQFF
>few|TRBV9|-|TRBJ2-1
CASSDGDSGNEQFF
>few|TRBV27|TRBD1|TRBJ1-6
CASSRGIGTDNSPLHF
>-|TRBV13|-|TRBJ2-7
CASSLKGGLTYEQYF
>-|TRBV13|TRBD2|TRBJ2-7
CASSPRLAGGNKQYF
>-|TRBV12-3/TRBV12-4|TRBD1|TRBJ2-7
CASSPRTGGYPDLRYEQYF
>few|TRBV12-3/TRBV12-4|-|TRBJ2-7
CASNRGQNEQYF
>-|TRBV20-1|-|TRBJ2-7
CSAPRRRPYEQYF
>few|TRBV12-3/TRBV12-4|TRBD1|TRBJ1-4
CAITTGLDEKLFF
>-|TRBV24-1|TRBD1|TRBJ1-6
CATSDPRSGTGNSPLHF
>once|TRBV24-1|TRBD2|TRBJ2-2
CATSDLWTSGRAADRELFF
>-|TRBV2|-|TRBJ2-3
CASGRDKTDTQYF
>few|TRBV20-1|TRBD2|TRBJ2-1
CSAPLVILAGRYEQFF
>-|TRBV11-2|TRBD2|TRBJ2-1
CASSLASGTRGYNEQFF
>few|TRBV15|-|TRBJ1-1
CATSTPRGQNTEAFF
>-|TRBV7-3|-|TRBJ1-1
CASSPDALGTEAFF
>few|TRBV3-1|TRBD1|TRBJ2-2
CASSHGQAVMGGELFF
>-|TRBV5-1|-|TRBJ2-2
CASSLAISNGELFF
>-|TRBV2|-|TRBJ2-2
CASRAENTGELFF
>-|TRBV3-1|-|TRBJ2-7
CASSQVGMSYEQYF
>few|TRBV9|-|TRBJ1-3
CASRPDTRSGNTIYF
>-|TRBV29-1|-|TRBJ1-1
CSVDVNTHTEAFF
>-|TRBV10-3|-|TRBJ1-3
CAISEPLRGNTIYF
>few|TRBV24-1|-|TRBJ1-2
CATSESTGFGYTF
>-|TRBV18|-|TRBJ2-3
CASSPTTKSTDTQYF
>few|TRBV6-1|TRBD2|TRBJ2-7
CASSRAGNSYEQYF
>few|TRBV29-1|-|TRBJ1-1
CSVEEEKLPGTEAFF
>many|TRBV3-1|-|TRBJ1-4
CASSHLRDTELFF
>many|TRBV12-3/TRBV12-4|-|TRBJ1-2
CASGGGGNGYTF
>-|TRBV20-1|-|TRBJ1-2
CSARMGPGYGYTF
>-|TRBV7-2|TRBD2|TRBJ2-7
CASRVAGDYEQYF